The rows below give T cell receptor beta chains drawn from one sample of a study of chemoradiotherapy in HPV16-positive cancers. TCRdb's copy holds only in-frame clones and misses some; the assay was immunoSEQ multiplex PCR. The table includes under 4,000 clones, 75% to 90% detected once. The material was tumor tissue, obtained from a patient who underwent chemoradiotherapy. Source of these receptors: a human donor with HPV-associated anogenital cancer. Each CDR3 is given with its conserved first and last residue. A D gene is named only where the DNA matches it firmly. Clone sizes are given selectively: once, few, many, or a class where the clone is expanded.

>TRBJ2-5|TRBV19|NA|NA
TGTGCCAGTAGTATAGATTCGGGGTCTGGGGAGACCCAGTACTTC
CASSIDSGSGETQYF
>TRBJ1-5|TRBV19|NA|NA
TGTGCCAGTAGTATAGTGTGGGACGGCGCGGGGGATCAGCCCCAGCATTTT
CASSIVWDGAGDQPQHF
>TRBJ1-1|TRBV7-3|NA|NA
TGTGCCAGCAGCTCACAGGGAGTTGGGACTGAAGCTTTCTTT
CASSSQGVGTEAFF
>TRBJ2-4|TRBV2|TRBD1|NA
TGTGCCAGCAGACGCGGACAGGGGGATACCAAAAACATTCAGTACTTC
CASRRGQGDTKNIQYF
>TRBJ2-5|TRBV6-4|NA|NA
TGTGCCAGCAGCGGGGTCCAAGAGACCCAGTACTTC
CASSGVQETQYF
>TRBJ2-7|TRBV7-8|TRBD1|NA
TGTGCCAGCAAGCAACCAGGGGGCACCGAGCAGTACTTC
CASKQPGGTEQYF
>TRBJ2-3|TRBV5-1|NA|NA
TGCGCCAGCAGCTTGCGGTGGGGCACAGATACGCAGTATTTT
CASSLRWGTDTQYF
>TRBJ2-5|TRBV2|NA|NA
TGTGCCAGCAGGGGAGAGGTGGAGACCCAGTACTTC
CASRGEVETQYF
>TRBJ1-1|TRBV29-1|NA|few
TGCAGCGTTGAAGAAGGTGAGAGAGCTTTCTTT
CSVEEGERAFF
>TRBJ1-2|TRBV6-6|TRBD1|NA
TGTGCCAGCAGTCTCCGGGACAGTAACTATGGCTACACCTTC
CASSLRDSNYGYTF
>TRBJ2-6|TRBV9|NA|few
TGTGCCAGCAGCGTAGTTGCGGGTAGGTTTGGGGCCAACGTCCTGACTTTC
CASSVVAGRFGANVLTF
>TRBJ1-2|TRBV6-5|NA|NA
TGTGCCAGCAGTTACGCTTGGGGGGGGGCTAACTATGGCTACACCTTC
CASSYAWGGANYGYTF
>TRBJ1-5|TRBV4-2|NA|NA
TGTGCCAGCAGCCAAGAAGGATGGGGGGATCAGCCCCAGCATTTT
CASSQEGWGDQPQHF
>TRBJ1-5|TRBV6-1|NA|NA
TGTGCCAGCAGTGAGCGGGAGAATCAGCCCCAGCATTTT
CASSERENQPQHF
>TRBJ1-2|TRBV28|NA|NA
TGTGCCAGCAGTTGGGACCGGAGTCATAATTATGGCTACACCTTC
CASSWDRSHNYGYTF
>TRBJ1-5|TRBV2|NA|NA
TGTGCCAGCAATGGGGATAGGAATCAGCCCCAGCATTTT
CASNGDRNQPQHF
>TRBJ2-3|TRBV5-6|TRBD2|NA
TGTGCCAGCAGCTTGGGACTAGCGGTTAACACAGATACGCAGTATTTT
CASSLGLAVNTDTQYF
>TRBJ1-6|TRBV7-6|TRBD1|few
TGTGCCAGCAGCTCGGGACAGGGGGATAATTCACCCCTCCACTTT
CASSSGQGDNSPLHF
>TRBJ2-7|TRBV4-3|TRBD2|NA
TGCGCCAGCAGCCAAGGTAGCGGGGGGACCTCCTACGAGCAGTACTTC
CASSQGSGGTSYEQYF
>TRBJ1-2|TRBV30|TRBD1|NA
TGTGCCTGGAACAGGGGCTATAACTATGGCTACACCTTC
CAWNRGYNYGYTF
>TRBJ1-1|TRBV5-5|NA|once
TGTGCCAGCAGCTTGCAATTAATGAACACTGAAGCTTTCTTT
CASSLQLMNTEAFF
>TRBJ1-6|TRBV7-8|TRBD1|NA
TGTGCCAGCAGCTTAGAAGGGACAGTTACCTATAATTCACCCCTCCACTTT
CASSLEGTVTYNSPLHF
>TRBJ2-3|TRBV6-1|NA|NA
TGTGCCAGCAAGGCAGGGTTAAGCACAGATACGCAGTATTTT
CASKAGLSTDTQYF
>TRBJ2-3|TRBV18|NA|once
TGTGCCAGCTCACCACGGGGGGCAGCCACAGATACGCAGTATTTT
CASSPRGAATDTQYF
>TRBJ2-3|TRBV7-9|TRBD2|once
TGTGCCAGCACGACCTATAGCGGGGGCCTGGGAGATACGCAGTATTTT
CASTTYSGGLGDTQYF
>TRBJ2-7|TRBV9|TRBD2|NA
TGTGCCAGCAGCCCCCCGGGGGGGCGAATCTACGAGCAGTACTTC
CASSPPGGRIYEQYF
>TRBJ1-1|TRBV4-3|TRBD1|NA
TGCGCCAGCAGCCCCGACAGGGCCTATGAAGCTTTCTTT
CASSPDRAYEAFF
>TRBJ2-7|TRBV27|TRBD2|NA
TGTGCCAGCAGTCCTCGCGGGGGGTTGAGCTACGAGCAGTACTTC
CASSPRGGLSYEQYF
>TRBJ2-3|TRBV27|TRBD1|NA
TGTGCCAGCAGTTTATTCGGGACAGCGACAGATACGCAGTATTTT
CASSLFGTATDTQYF
>TRBJ1-4|TRBV7-8|TRBD1|once
TGTGCCAGCAGCCTCGCGGGGACAGCTAATGAAAAACTGTTTTTT
CASSLAGTANEKLFF
>TRBJ2-1|TRBV5-1|NA|NA
TGCGCCAGCAGCTTGACAGGGTTGTTCAATGAGCAGTTCTTC
CASSLTGLFNEQFF
>TRBJ2-5|TRBV7-8|NA|NA
TGTGCCAGCAGCTTAGTGATGGGGAACTTACAAGAGACCCAGTACTTC
CASSLVMGNLQETQYF
>TRBJ2-7|TRBV6-5|NA|NA
TGTGCCAGCAGTTACCTGGACAGACTATACGAGCAGTACTTC
CASSYLDRLYEQYF
>TRBJ1-2|TRBV5-6|NA|NA
TGTGCCAGCAGCTTGTGGACAGCTTCTTTCTATGGCTACACCTTC
CASSLWTASFYGYTF
>TRBJ2-7|TRBV9|TRBD2|once
TGTGCCAGCAGCGTAGCTAGCGGGCCCTCCTACGAGCAGTACTTC
CASSVASGPSYEQYF
>TRBJ1-5|TRBV19|TRBD1|NA
TGTGCCAGTAGCCGACAGGGGGCAAGCAATCAGCCCCAGCATTTT
CASSRQGASNQPQHF
>TRBJ2-3|TRBV10-2|NA|NA
TGCGCCAGATCCCGGGGTACAGATACGCAGTATTTT
CARSRGTDTQYF
>TRBJ1-2|TRBV12-5|NA|once
TGTGCTAGTGGTTTGGGACTTATTAACTATGGCTACACCTTC
CASGLGLINYGYTF
>TRBJ1-1|TRBV5-1|TRBD1|NA
TGCGCCAGCAGCTTGGGAGGGGGCGTGAACACTGAAGCTTTCTTT
CASSLGGGVNTEAFF
>TRBJ2-5|TRBV11-2|NA|once
TGTGCCAGCAGCTTAGGACGACGGAGGCAAGAGACCCAGTACTTC
CASSLGRRRQETQYF
>TRBJ1-5|TRBV5-1|NA|NA
TGCGCCAGCAGCTTGGGCCAGGGCTCTCAGCCCCAGCATTTT
CASSLGQGSQPQHF
>TRBJ2-2|TRBV28|TRBD1|few
TGTGCCAGCAGTGACCCGGGACAGGGGTTCAACGGGGAGCTGTTTTTT
CASSDPGQGFNGELFF
>TRBJ2-1|TRBV2|TRBD2|NA
TGTGCCAGCAGTGAACTAGCGGGGTCCTACAATGAGCAGTTCTTC
CASSELAGSYNEQFF
>TRBJ2-7|TRBV2|NA|NA
TGTGCCAGCAGTGTTGACAGCCTCCGGGAGCAGTACTTC
CASSVDSLREQYF
>TRBJ2-5|TRBV9|NA|NA
TGTGCCAGCAGCGTAGAGGTCGGGGGGCCCCAGTACTTC
CASSVEVGGPQYF
>TRBJ2-1|TRBV25-1|TRBD1|NA
TGTGCCAGTAGGCAAACCGGGACAGGGGGGAATGAGCAGTTCTTC
CASRQTGTGGNEQFF